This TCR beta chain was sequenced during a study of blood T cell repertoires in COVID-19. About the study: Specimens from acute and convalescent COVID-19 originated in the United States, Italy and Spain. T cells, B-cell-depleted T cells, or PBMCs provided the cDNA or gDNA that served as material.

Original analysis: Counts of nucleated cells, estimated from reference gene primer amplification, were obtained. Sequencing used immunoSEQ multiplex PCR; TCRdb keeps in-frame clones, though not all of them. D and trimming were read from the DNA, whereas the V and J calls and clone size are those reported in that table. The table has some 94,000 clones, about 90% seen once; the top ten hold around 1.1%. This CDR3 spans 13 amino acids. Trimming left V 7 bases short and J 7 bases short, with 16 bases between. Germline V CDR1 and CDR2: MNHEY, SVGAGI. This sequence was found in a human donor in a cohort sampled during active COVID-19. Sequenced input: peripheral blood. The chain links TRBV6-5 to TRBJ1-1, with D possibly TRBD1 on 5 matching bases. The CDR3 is CASTTGGGSEAFF. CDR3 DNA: TGTGCCAGCACCACGGGGGGAGGTAGTGAAGCTTTCTTT.